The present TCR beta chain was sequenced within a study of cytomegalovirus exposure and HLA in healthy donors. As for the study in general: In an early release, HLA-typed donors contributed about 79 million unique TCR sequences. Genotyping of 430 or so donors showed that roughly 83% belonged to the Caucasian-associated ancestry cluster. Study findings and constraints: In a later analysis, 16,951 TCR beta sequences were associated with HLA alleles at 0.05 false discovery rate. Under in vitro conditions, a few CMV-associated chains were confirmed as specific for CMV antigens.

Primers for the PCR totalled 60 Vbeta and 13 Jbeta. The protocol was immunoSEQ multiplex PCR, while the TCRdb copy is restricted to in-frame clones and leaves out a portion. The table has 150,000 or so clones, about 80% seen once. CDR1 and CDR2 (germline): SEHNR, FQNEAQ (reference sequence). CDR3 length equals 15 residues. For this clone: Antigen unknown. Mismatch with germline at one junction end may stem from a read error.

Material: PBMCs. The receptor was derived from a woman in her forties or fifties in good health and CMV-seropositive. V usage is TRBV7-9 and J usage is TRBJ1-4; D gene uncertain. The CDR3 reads CSSSPEVRSGEKLFF. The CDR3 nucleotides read TGTTCCAGCAGCCCAGAGGTGCGGTCGGGTGAAAAACTGTTTTTT.